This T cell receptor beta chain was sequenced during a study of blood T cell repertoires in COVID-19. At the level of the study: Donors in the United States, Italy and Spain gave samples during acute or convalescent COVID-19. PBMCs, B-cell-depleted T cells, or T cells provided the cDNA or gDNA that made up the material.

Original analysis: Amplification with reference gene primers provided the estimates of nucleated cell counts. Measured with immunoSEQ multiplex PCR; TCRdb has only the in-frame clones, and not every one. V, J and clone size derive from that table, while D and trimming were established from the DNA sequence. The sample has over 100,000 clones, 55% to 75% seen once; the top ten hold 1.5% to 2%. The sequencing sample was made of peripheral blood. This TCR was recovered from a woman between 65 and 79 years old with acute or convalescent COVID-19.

CDR3: CASSSPGTDTQYF. CDR3 coding DNA: TGTGCCAGCAGCTCGCCGGGGACAGATACGCAGTATTTT. The chain has TRBV7-2 and TRBJ2-3, with D possibly TRBD2 on 5 matching bases. Trimming cost V 4 bases and J 3 bases, with 8 bases left between them. The germline V gene has CDR1 SGHTA and CDR2 FQGNSA. CDR3 length equals 13 residues.